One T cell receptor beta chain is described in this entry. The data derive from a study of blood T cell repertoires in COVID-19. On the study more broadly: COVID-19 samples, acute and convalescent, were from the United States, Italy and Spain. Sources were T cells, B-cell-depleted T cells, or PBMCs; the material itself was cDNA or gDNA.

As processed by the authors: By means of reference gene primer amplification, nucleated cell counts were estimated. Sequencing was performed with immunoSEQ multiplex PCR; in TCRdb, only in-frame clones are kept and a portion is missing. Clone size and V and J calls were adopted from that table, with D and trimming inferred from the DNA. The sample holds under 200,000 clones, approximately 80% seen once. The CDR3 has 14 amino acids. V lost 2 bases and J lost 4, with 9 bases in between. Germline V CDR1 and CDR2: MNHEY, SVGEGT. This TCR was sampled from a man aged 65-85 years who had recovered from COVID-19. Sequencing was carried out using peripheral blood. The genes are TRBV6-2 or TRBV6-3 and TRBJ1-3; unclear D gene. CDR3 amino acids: CASSYGGAGNTIYF. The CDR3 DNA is TGTGCCAGCAGTTACGGAGGTGCAGGAAACACCATATATTTT.